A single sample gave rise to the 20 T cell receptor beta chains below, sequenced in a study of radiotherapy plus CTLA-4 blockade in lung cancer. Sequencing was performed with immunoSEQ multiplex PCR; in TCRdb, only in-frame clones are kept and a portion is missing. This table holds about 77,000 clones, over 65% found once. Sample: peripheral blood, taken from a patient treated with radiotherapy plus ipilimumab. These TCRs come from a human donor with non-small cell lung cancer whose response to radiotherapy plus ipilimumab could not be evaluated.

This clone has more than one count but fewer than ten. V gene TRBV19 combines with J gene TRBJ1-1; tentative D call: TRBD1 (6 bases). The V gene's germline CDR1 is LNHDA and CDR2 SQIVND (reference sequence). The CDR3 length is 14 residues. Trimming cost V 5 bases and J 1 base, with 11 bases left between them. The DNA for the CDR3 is TGTGCCAGTAGTGTGCAGGGGACGAACACTGAAGCTTTCTTT. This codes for CASSVQGTNTEAFF. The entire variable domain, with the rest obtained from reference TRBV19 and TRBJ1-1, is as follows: DGGITQSPKYLFRKEGQNVTLSCEQNLNHDAMYWYRQDPGQGLRLIYYSQIVNDFQKGDIAEGYSVSREKKESFPLTVTSAQKNPTAFYLCASSVQGTNTEAFFGQGTRLTVV.

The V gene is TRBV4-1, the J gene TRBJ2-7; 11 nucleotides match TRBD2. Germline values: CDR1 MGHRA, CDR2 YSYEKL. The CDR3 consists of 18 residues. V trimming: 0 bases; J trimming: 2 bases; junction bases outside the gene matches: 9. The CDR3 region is CASSQEILAGERAYEQYF. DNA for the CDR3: TGCGCCAGCAGCCAAGAAATACTAGCGGGAGAAAGGGCCTACGAGCAGTACTTC.

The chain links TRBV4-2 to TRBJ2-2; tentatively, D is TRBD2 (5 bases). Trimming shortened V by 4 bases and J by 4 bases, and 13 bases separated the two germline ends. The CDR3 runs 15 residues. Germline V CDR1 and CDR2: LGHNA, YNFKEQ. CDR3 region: CASSPHRDLTGELFF. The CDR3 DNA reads TGTGCCAGCAGCCCACACCGGGATCTCACCGGGGAGCTGTTTTTT.

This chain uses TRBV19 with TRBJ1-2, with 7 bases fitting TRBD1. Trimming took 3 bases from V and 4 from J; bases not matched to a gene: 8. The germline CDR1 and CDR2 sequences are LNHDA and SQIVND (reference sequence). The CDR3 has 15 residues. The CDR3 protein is CASSITGAEAYGYTF. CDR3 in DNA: TGTGCCAGTAGTATTACAGGGGCCGAGGCCTATGGCTACACCTTC.

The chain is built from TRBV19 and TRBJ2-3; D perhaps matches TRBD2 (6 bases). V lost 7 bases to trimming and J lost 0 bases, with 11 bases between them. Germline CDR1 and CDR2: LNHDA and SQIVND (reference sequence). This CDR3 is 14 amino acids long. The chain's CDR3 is CASKRAPSTDTQYF. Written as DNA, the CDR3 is TGTGCCAGTAAGCGGGCCCCTAGCACAGATACGCAGTATTTT. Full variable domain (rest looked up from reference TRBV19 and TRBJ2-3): DGGITQSPKYLFRKEGQNVTLSCEQNLNHDAMYWYRQDPGQGLRLIYYSQIVNDFQKGDIAEGYSVSREKKESFPLTVTSAQKNPTAFYLCASKRAPSTDTQYFGPGTRLTVL.

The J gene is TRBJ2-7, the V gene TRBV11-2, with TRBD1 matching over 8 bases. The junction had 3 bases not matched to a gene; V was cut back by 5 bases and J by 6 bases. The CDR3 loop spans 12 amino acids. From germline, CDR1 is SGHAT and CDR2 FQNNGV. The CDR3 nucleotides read TGTGCCAGCAGCCATACAGGGGGCGAGCAGTACTTC. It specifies CASSHTGGEQYF.

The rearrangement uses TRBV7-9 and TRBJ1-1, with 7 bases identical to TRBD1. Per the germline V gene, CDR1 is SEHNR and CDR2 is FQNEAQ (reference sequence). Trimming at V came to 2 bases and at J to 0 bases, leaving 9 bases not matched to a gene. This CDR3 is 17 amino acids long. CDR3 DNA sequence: TGTGCCAGCAGCTTACCCCGGGACAGAACCATGAACACTGAAGCTTTCTTT. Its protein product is CASSLPRDRTMNTEAFF.

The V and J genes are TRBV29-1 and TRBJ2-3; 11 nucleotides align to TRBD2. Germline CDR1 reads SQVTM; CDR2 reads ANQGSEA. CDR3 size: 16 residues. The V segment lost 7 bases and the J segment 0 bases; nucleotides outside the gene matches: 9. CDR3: CSASGTSGASTDTQYF. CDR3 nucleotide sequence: TGCAGCGCTTCCGGGACTAGCGGAGCAAGCACAGATACGCAGTATTTT.

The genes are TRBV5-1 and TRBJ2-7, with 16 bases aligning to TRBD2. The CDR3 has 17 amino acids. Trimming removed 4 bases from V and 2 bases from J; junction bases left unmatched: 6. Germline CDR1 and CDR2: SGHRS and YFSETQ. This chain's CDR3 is CASSPMGLAGGAYEQYF. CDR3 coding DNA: TGCGCCAGCAGCCCAATGGGACTAGCGGGAGGGGCCTACGAGCAGTACTTC. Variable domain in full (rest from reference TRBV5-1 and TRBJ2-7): KAGVTQTPRYLIKTRGQQVTLSCSPISGHRSVSWYQQTPGQGLQFLFEYFSETQRNKGNFPGRFSGRQFSNSRSEMNVSTLELGDSALYLCASSPMGLAGGAYEQYFGPGTRLTVT.

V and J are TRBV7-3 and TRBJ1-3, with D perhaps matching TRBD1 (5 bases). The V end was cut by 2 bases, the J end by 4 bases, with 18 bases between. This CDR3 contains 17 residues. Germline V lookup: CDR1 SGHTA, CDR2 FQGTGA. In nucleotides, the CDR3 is TGTGCCAGCAGCTTAGGCCCCCCAGGGTCCAACGGAAACACCATATATTTT. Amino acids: CASSLGPPGSNGNTIYF.

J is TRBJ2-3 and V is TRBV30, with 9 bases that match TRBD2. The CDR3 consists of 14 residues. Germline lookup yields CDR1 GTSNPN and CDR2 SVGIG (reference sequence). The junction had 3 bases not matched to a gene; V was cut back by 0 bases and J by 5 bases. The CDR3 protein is CAWSVRGGGDTQYF. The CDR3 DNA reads TGTGCCTGGAGTGTACGCGGGGGGGGAGATACGCAGTATTTT.

The CDR3 DNA reads TGCGCCAGCAGCTTGGCGGGGTTGGAGGGTCGCTACGAGCAGTACTTC. It encodes CASSLAGLEGRYEQYF. V gene TRBV5-1 combines with J gene TRBJ2-7, with TRBD2 as a possible D gene (6 bases). Germline values: CDR1 SGHRS, CDR2 YFSETQ. V dropped 0 bases and J dropped 3 bases, with 16 bases sitting between them. The CDR3 is 16 amino acids.

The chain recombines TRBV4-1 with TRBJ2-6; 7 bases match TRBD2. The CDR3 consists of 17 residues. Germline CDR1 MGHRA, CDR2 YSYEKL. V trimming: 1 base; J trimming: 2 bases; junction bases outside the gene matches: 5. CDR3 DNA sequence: TGCGCCAGCAGCCAAGGACTAGCTTTGGCTGGGGCCAACGTCCTGACTTTC. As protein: CASSQGLALAGANVLTF.

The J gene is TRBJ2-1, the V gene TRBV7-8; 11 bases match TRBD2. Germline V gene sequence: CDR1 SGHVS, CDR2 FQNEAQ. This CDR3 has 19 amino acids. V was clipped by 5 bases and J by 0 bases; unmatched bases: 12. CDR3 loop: CASSDPGLAATSSYNEQFF. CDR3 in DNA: TGTGCCAGCAGCGATCCGGGACTAGCGGCGACTAGCTCCTACAATGAGCAGTTCTTC. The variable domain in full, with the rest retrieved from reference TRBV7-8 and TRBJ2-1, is GAGVSQSPRYKVAKRGQDVALRCDPISGHVSLFWYQQALGQGPEFLTYFQNEAQLDKSGLPSDRFFAERPEGSVSTLKIQRTQQEDSAVYLCASSDPGLAATSSYNEQFFGPGTRLTVL.

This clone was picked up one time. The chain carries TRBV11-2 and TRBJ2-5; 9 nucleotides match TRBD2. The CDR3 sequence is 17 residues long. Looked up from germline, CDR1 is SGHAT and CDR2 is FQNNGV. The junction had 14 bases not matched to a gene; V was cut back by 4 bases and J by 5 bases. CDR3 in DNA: TGTGCCAGCAGCTCCTCCTCCGTCGCGGGAGGGACGGAGACCCAGTACTTC. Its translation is CASSSSSVAGGTETQYF.

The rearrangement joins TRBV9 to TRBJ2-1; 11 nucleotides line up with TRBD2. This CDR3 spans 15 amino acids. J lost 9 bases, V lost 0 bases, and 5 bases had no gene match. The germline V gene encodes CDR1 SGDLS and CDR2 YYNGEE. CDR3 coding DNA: TGTGCCAGCAGCGTAGGGGCTAGCGGGGGGTTTGAGCAGTTCTTC. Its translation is CASSVGASGGFEQFF.

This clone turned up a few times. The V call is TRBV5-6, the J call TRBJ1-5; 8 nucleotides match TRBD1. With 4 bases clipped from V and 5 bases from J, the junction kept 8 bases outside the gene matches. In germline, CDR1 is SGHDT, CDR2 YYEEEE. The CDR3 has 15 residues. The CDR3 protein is CASSQDRDGDQPQHF. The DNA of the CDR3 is TGTGCCAGCAGCCAGGACAGGGATGGGGATCAGCCCCAGCATTTT.

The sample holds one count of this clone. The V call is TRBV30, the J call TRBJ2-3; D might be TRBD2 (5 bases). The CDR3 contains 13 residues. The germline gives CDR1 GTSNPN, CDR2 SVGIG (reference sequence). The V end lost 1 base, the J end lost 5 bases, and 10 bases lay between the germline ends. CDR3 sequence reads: CAWSETGRDTQYF. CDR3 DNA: TGTGCCTGGAGTGAAACGGGGAGAGATACGCAGTATTTT.

CDR3 sequence: CAWSRGGTEAFF. The CDR3 nucleotides read TGTGCCTGGAGTAGGGGAGGCACTGAAGCTTTCTTT. This chain connects TRBV30 to TRBJ1-1, with TRBD1 as a possible D gene (5 bases). CDR1 and CDR2 (germline): GTSNPN, SVGIG (reference sequence). V was pared by 2 bases and J by 4 bases, with 8 bases between. The CDR3 is 12 residues long.

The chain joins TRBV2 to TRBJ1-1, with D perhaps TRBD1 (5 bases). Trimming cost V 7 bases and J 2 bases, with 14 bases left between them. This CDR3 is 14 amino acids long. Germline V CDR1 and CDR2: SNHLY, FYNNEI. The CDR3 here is CASIGAFGNTEAFF. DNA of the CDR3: TGTGCCAGCATAGGGGCCTTTGGTAACACTGAAGCTTTCTTT.